The 23 T cell receptor beta chains reported below all come from one sample, sequenced in a study of tumor-infiltrating lymphocytes in primary liver carcinoma. For blood RNA, unsorted whole blood served as the source, and germline DNA was extracted too. The input was 450 to 500 ng total RNA; TCR beta cDNA was made from it with a constant-region primer. For TCR beta, libraries were produced by three nested multiplex PCR rounds using slightly modified ARM-PCR. In the first two PCR rounds, TRBV1-TRBV30 forward primers were paired with a C-beta reverse primer, and each round lasted about 9 cycles. MiXCR, run by TCRdb on the multiplex PCR reads, gives a single entry per CDR3 protein. In the table there are approximately 300,000 distinct CDR3 sequences, around three fifths of which are singletons. Sequencing input: peripheral blood. Receptors originate from a man aged 40-49 years with primary liver carcinoma and hepatitis B virus infection.

The chain links TRBV6-6 to TRBJ2-7, with D maybe TRBD1 (6 bases). The ends were cut back, 5 bases at V and 5 bases at J, with 16 bases in the middle. Germline CDR1 reads MNHNY; CDR2 reads SVGAGI (reference sequence). This CDR3 is built from 14 residues. The CDR3: CASSLFLGANEQYF. CDR3 bases: TGTGCCAGCAGTCTCTTCCTGGGGGCAAACGAGCAGTACTTC.

This clonotype was seen only once. This may arise from a read error, as a much more abundant clone is one base away. J is TRBJ2-2 and V is TRBV29-1; 10 bases line up with TRBD2. The CDR3 extends over 17 amino acids. Germline V gene lookup returns CDR1 SQVTM and CDR2 ANQGSEA. CDR3 DNA sequence: TGCAGCGTTGTTTTCCAGACTAGCGGGCCGAACACCTGGGAGCTGTTTTTT. Its protein product is CSVVFQTSGPNTWELFF.

The sample holds one count of this clonotype. A read error is possible here, since a much larger clone lies one base away. The chain is built from TRBV4-3 and TRBJ2-7; perhaps TRBD2 as D (7 bases). The CDR3 extends over 17 amino acids. Germline V gives CDR1 LGHNA, CDR2 YSLEER. V lost 11 bases and J lost 3, with 29 bases in between. DNA of the CDR3: TGCGCCGGGATAAAGAGGCAAGCGGGAAAGGGGGACTACGAGCAGTACTTC. This encodes CAGIKRQAGKGDYEQYF.

The genes are TRBV7-9 and TRBJ2-7, with 7 bases that match TRBD1. V shed 5 bases and J 2 bases; nucleotides not matched to a gene: 15. The V gene's germline CDR1 is SEHNR and CDR2 FQNEAQ (reference sequence). This CDR3 region has 17 residues. CDR3 sequence: CASSVTTGREFPYEQYF. As DNA, the CDR3 is TGTGCCAGCAGCGTAACGACAGGGCGAGAGTTCCCCTACGAGCAGTACTTC.

This chain links TRBV4-1 with TRBJ1-5; D might be TRBD1 (5 bases). The germline gives CDR1 MGHRA, CDR2 YSYEKL. The V and J ends lost 0 bases and 6 bases respectively, with 15 bases between them. This CDR3 is 16 amino acids long. The CDR3 DNA is TGCGCCAGCAGCCAAGATTGGCAGGGAATTTTTCAGCCCCAGCATTTT. Protein product: CASSQDWQGIFQPQHF.

The V call is TRBV10-3, the J call TRBJ2-7; 10 nucleotides align to TRBD1. V gave up 7 bases and J gave up 5 bases; unmatched junction bases: 8. The CDR3 runs to 14 residues. CDR1 and CDR2 (germline): ENHRY, SYGVKD. This CDR3 reads CAIMTDRGDHEQYF. For the CDR3, the DNA is TGTGCCATCATGACGGACAGGGGGGATCACGAGCAGTACTTC.

The chain uses TRBV12-5 and TRBJ2-7, with 8 positions matching TRBD2. V shed 0 bases, J shed 0 bases, and the junction held 4 bases outside the gene matches. Germline CDR1 reads LGHNT; CDR2 reads FRNRAP. The CDR3 has 16 residues. This CDR3 is CASGLVLAGCSYEQYF. The CDR3 coding sequence is TGTGCTAGTGGTTTGGTTTTAGCGGGATGCTCCTACGAGCAGTACTTC.

With regard to this clonotype: A junction end diverges from the germline sequence, so it may reflect a read error. CDR3 DNA sequence: TGCGCCAGCAGCAGACAGGGGGCCACTGAACCTTTCTTT. It specifies CASSRQGATEPFF. The chain uses TRBV5-1 and TRBJ1-1; 10 bases are shared with TRBD1. This CDR3 is 13 amino acids long. The V gene's germline CDR1 is SGHRS and CDR2 YFSETQ.

The chain uses TRBV6-6 and TRBJ1-2, with D unresolved. This CDR3 has 13 residues. The germline CDR1 and CDR2 sequences are MNHNY and SVGAGI (reference sequence). Trimming took 9 bases from V and 4 from J, leaving 15 bases between them. The CDR3 DNA sequence: TGTGCCAGTCTTTCGCCGGGGTTCTATGGCTACACCTTC. Its protein is CASLSPGFYGYTF.

This clonotype was found many times. The chain uses TRBV11-3 and TRBJ1-1; D is ambiguous. The CDR3 covers 13 residues. CDR1 is SGHNT and CDR2 is YENEEA in the germline V gene. With 5 bases removed from V and 0 bases from J, the gap between germline ends came to 7 bases. This chain's CDR3 is CASSRGLNTEAFF. In DNA form, the CDR3 reads TGTGCCAGCAGCCGTGGACTGAACACTGAAGCTTTCTTT.

This clonotype came up many times. The chain couples TRBV14 to TRBJ2-7, with D uncertain. In germline, CDR1 is SGHDN, CDR2 FVKESK. This CDR3 comprises 11 residues. Trimming removed 3 bases from V and 6 bases from J, with 6 bases in between. DNA of the CDR3: TGTGCCAGCAGCCATGGACGCGAGCAGTACTTC. This encodes CASSHGREQYF.

The rearrangement joins TRBV6-2 or TRBV6-3 to TRBJ2-3; D is ambiguous. CDR1 is MNHEY, CDR2 SVGEGT, per germline. Trimming pared 2 bases from V and 1 base from J, leaving 10 bases between. The CDR3 has 15 amino acids. This CDR3 is CASSYGELGTDTQYF. In DNA, the CDR3 is TGTGCCAGCAGTTACGGGGAACTGGGCACAGATACGCAGTATTTT.

This clonotype was observed a few times. As DNA, the CDR3 is TGTGCCAGCAGCCAAGAACCAGCGGGAAATCCAGATACGCAGTATTTT. It translates to CASSQEPAGNPDTQYF. The genes are TRBV14 and TRBJ2-3; 7 nucleotides agree with TRBD2. V lost 0 bases, J lost 4 bases, and 7 bases stayed unmatched. CDR1 and CDR2 from the germline V gene are SGHDN and FVKESK. This CDR3 has 16 amino acids.

A note on this clonotype: A read error is possible here, since a much larger clone lies one base away. This CDR3 is CASIQVIGRGTEAFF. In DNA, the CDR3 is TGTGCCAGCATCCAAGTAATCGGCCGAGGGACTGAAGCTTTCTTT. The chain has TRBV4-2 and TRBJ1-1, with unresolved D. Per the germline V gene, CDR1 is LGHNA and CDR2 is YNFKEQ. The CDR3 is 15 residues long.

In regard to this clonotype: One junction end disagrees with the germline gene, perhaps due to a read error. The chain has TRBV30 and TRBJ2-5; perhaps D is TRBD1 or TRBD2 (6 bases each). The CDR3 is 14 amino acids. The germline V gene encodes CDR1 GTSNPN and CDR2 SVGIG (reference sequence). This chain's CDR3 is CAWCVLGGRETQYF. The DNA of the CDR3 is TGTGCCTGGTGTGTACTCGGGGGCAGGGAGACCCAGTACTTC.

This clonotype was found once. Since the CDR3 does not end with the conserved phenylalanine or tryptophan, this likely comes from a read error. V is TRBV25-1 and J is TRBJ1-2; D is undetermined. Germline assignment: CDR1 MGHDK and CDR2 SYGVNS. CDR3 length: 12 amino acids. V gave up 3 bases and J gave up 8 bases, with 10 bases separating them. CDR3 region: CASSDNFGGYTS. The CDR3, as DNA: TGTGCCAGCAGTGATAATTTCGGGGGCTACACCTCC.

The chain recombines TRBV29-1 with TRBJ2-1; D possibly corresponds to TRBD2 (5 bases). The V gene lost 6 bases and the J gene lost 4 bases, with 16 bases spanning the gap. Germline CDR1 is SQVTM and CDR2 is ANQGSEA. This CDR3 is built from 14 residues. The CDR3 DNA follows: TGCAGCGTCATAGCGAGAGTTGCTTACAATGAGCAGTTCTTC. It codes for CSVIARVAYNEQFF.

Comment on this clonotype: Possible read error: a much larger clone is one base away. This sequence joins TRBV6-6 and TRBJ1-2; D ambiguous. The CDR3 totals 12 residues. Germline CDR1 and CDR2: MNHNY and SVGAGI (reference sequence). Trimming shortened V by 10 bases and J by 5 bases, and 14 bases separated the two germline ends. CDR3 in DNA: TGTGCCATCAATCAACAAAATTATGGCTACACCTTC. This encodes CAINQQNYGYTF.

This chain joins TRBV11-2 and TRBJ2-7; D not certain. CDR1 and CDR2 from the germline V gene are SGHAT and FQNNGV. The length of the CDR3 is 16 residues. Between the trimmed V and J ends, which lost 4 bases and 2 bases, there was a span of 18 bases. CDR3 residues: CASSYQEGAHPYEQYF. The CDR3 bases are TGTGCCAGCAGCTACCAGGAAGGAGCGCACCCCTACGAGCAGTACTTC.

The chain is built from TRBV5-1 and TRBJ2-3, with 12 bases that match TRBD2. J gave up 4 bases and V 4 bases, and 7 bases lay outside the gene matches. The V gene's germline CDR1 is SGHRS and CDR2 YFSETQ. This CDR3 region has 16 residues. The CDR3 sequence: CASSAGTSGRSDTQYF. In DNA form, the CDR3 reads TGCGCCAGCAGCGCCGGGACTAGCGGGCGCTCAGATACGCAGTATTTT.

Notes on this clonotype: A read error may account for a junction end that differs from germline. The chain couples TRBV6-2 or TRBV6-3 to TRBJ2-2; TRBD1 might be the D (7 bases). The CDR3 runs 17 residues. Germline CDR1 is MNHEY and CDR2 is SVGEGT. CDR3 sequence (DNA): TGTGCCAGCAGACCCCTACGGGGGACAGCAAACACCGGGGAGCTGTTTTTC. Protein product: CASRPLRGTANTGELFF.

Details on this clonotype: A single base separates this from a much larger clone, so it may be a read error. The chain combines TRBV11-1 with TRBJ2-1; a weak D match, TRBD1 (6 bases). The CDR3 spans 16 residues. Germline V gene lookup returns CDR1 SGHAT and CDR2 FQDESV (reference sequence). CDR3 in amino acids: CASSSKPGQKYKEQFF. CDR3 DNA sequence: TGTGCCAGCAGCTCTAAACCTGGACAGAAATACAAAGAGCAGTTCTTC.

The chain carries TRBV30 and TRBJ1-4; D may be TRBD1 (5 bases). V gave up 3 bases and J gave up 6 bases, with 17 bases separating them. This CDR3 is built from 15 residues. Germline CDR1 and CDR2: GTSNPN and SVGIG (reference sequence). This chain's CDR3 is CAWRAAGQHDEKLFF. CDR3 nucleotide sequence: TGTGCCTGGAGGGCCGCGGGGCAGCACGATGAAAAACTGTTTTTT.